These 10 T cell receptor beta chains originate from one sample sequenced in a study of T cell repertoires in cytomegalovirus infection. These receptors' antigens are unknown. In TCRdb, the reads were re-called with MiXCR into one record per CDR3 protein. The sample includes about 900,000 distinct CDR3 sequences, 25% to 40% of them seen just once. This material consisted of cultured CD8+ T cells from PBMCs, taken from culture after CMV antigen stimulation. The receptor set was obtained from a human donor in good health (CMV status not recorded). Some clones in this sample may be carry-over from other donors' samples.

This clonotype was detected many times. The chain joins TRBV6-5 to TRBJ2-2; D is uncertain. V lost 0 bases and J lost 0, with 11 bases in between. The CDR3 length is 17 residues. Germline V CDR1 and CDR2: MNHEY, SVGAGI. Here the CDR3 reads CASSYSTQLTNTGELFF. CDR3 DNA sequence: TGTGCCAGCAGTTACTCGACACAGCTAACGAACACCGGGGAGCTGTTTTTT.

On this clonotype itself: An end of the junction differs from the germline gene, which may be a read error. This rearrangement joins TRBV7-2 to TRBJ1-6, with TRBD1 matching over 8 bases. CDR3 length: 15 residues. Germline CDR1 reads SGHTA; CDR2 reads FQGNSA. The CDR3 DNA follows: TGTGCCAGCAGGGCCCAGGGGGCCTATAATTCACTCCTCCACTTT. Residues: CASRAQGAYNSLLHF.

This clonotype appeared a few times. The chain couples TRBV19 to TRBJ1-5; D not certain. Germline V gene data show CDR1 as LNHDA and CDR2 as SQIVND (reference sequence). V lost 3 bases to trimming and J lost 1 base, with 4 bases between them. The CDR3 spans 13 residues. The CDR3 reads CASSMTSNQPQHF. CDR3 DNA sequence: TGTGCCAGTAGTATGACAAGCAATCAGCCCCAGCATTTT.

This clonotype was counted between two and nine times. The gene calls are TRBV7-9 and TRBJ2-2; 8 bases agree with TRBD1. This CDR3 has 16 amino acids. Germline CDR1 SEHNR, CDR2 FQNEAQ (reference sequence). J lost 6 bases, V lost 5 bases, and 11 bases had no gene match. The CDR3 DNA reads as TGTGCCAGCAGCCCCTGGACAGGGATCCCTCCCGGGGAGCTGTTTTTT. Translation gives CASSPWTGIPPGELFF.

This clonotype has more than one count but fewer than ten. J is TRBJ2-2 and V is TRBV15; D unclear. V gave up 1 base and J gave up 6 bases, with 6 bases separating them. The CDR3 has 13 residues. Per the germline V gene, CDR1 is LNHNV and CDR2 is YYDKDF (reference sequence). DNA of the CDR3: TGTGCCACCAGCAGAGTCGCAGCCGGGGAGCTGTTTTTT. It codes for CATSRVAAGELFF.

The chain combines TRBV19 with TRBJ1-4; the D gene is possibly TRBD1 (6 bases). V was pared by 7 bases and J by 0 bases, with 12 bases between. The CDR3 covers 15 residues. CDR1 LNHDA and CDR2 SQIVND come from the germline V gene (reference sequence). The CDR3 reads CASIGQPATNEKLFF. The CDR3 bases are TGTGCCAGTATTGGACAGCCAGCAACTAATGAAAAACTGTTTTTT.

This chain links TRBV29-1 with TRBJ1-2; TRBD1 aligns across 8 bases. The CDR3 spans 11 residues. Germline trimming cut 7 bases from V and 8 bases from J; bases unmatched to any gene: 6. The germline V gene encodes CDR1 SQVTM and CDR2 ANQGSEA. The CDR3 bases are TGCAGCGCTGCAGGGGGCGGAGGCTACACCTTC. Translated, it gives CSAAGGGGYTF.

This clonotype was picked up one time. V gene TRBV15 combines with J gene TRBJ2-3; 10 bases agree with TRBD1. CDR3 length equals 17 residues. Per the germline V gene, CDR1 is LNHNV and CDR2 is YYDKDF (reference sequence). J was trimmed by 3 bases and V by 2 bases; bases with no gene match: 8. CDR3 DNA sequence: TGTGCCACCAGCAGAACATTACGGGACAGGGGTACAGATACGCAGTATTTT. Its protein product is CATSRTLRDRGTDTQYF.

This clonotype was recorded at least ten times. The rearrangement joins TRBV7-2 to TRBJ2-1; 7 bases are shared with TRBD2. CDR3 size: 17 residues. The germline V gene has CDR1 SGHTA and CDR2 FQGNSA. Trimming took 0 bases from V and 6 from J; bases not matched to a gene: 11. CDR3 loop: CASSLAGGLLGTNEQFF. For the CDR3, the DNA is TGTGCCAGCAGCTTAGCCGGGGGACTACTAGGGACCAATGAGCAGTTCTTC.

Here the CDR3 reads CASSPRQSYEQYV. CDR3 nucleotides: TGTGCCAGCAGCCCCCGACAGAGCTACGAGCAGTACGTC. This chain uses TRBV7-8 with TRBJ2-7, with D maybe TRBD1 (5 bases). Germline-derived CDR1 and CDR2 are SGHVS and FQNEAQ. Trimming took 5 bases from V and 3 from J, leaving 11 bases between them. This CDR3 comprises 13 residues.